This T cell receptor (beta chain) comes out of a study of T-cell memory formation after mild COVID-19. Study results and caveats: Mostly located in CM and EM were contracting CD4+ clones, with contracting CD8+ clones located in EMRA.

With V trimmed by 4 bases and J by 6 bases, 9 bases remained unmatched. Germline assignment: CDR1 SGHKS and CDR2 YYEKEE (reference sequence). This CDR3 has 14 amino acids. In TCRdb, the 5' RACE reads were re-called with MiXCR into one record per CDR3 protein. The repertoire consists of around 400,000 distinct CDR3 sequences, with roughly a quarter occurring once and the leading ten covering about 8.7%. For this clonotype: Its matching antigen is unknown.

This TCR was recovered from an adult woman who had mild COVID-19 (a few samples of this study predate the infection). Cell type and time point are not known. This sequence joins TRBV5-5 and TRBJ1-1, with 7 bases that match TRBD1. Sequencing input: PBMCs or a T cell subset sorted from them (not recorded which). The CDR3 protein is CASSQGQVPAEAFF. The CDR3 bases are TGTGCCAGCAGCCAAGGACAGGTCCCCGCTGAAGCTTTCTTT. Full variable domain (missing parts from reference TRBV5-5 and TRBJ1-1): DAGVTQSPTHLIKTRGQQVTLRCSPISGHKSVSWYQQVLGQGPQFIFQYYEKEERGRGNFPDRFSARQFPNYSSELNVNALLLGDSALYLCASSQGQVPAEAFFGQGTRLTVV.